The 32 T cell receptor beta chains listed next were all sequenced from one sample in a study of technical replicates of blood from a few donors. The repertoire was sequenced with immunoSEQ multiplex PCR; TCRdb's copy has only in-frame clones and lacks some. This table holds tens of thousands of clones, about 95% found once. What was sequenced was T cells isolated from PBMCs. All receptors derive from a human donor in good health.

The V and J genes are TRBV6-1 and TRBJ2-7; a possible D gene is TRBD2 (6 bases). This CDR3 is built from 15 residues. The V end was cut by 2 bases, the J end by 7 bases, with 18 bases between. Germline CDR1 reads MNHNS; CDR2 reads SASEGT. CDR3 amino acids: CASSEIGGIPMEQYF. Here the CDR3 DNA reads TGTGCCAGCAGTGAAATAGGCGGGATCCCGATGGAGCAGTACTTC.

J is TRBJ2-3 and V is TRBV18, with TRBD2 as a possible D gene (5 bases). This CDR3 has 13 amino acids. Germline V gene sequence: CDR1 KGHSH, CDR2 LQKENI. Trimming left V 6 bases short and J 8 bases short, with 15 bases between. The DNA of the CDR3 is TGTGCCAGCTCGGGAGAGCATGTAGGTACGCAGTATTTT. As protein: CASSGEHVGTQYF.

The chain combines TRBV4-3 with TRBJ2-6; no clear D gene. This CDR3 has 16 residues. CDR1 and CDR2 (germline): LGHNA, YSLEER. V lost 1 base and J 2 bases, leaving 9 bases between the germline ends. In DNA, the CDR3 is TGCGCCAGCAGCCAAGTCTTCCGGGCTGGGGCCAACGTCCTGACTTTC. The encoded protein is CASSQVFRAGANVLTF.

The CDR3 here is CASGGGRAIEQYF. The CDR3 DNA sequence: TGTGCCAGCGGGGGCGGGAGGGCCATCGAGCAGTACTTC. The V and J genes are TRBV6-1 and TRBJ2-7; 9 bases fit TRBD2. Looked up from germline, CDR1 is MNHNS and CDR2 is SASEGT. V lost 8 bases and J lost 6; bases outside the gene matches: 8. The CDR3 contains 13 residues.

The CDR3: CAGKSGREETQYF. The CDR3 DNA reads as TGTGCCGGGAAAAGCGGGAGGGAAGAGACCCAGTACTTC. The chain links TRBV2 to TRBJ2-5; 10 bases match TRBD2. J gave up 3 bases and V 11 bases, and 6 bases lay outside the gene matches. The CDR3 loop spans 13 amino acids. Germline CDR1 reads SNHLY; CDR2 reads FYNNEI.

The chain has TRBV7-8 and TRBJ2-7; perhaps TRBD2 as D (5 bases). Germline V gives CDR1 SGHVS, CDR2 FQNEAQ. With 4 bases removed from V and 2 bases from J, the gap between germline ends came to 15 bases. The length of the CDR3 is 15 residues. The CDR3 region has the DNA TGTGCCAGCAGCTACCACCCCGGGGTCCCCTACGAGCAGTACTTC. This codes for CASSYHPGVPYEQYF.

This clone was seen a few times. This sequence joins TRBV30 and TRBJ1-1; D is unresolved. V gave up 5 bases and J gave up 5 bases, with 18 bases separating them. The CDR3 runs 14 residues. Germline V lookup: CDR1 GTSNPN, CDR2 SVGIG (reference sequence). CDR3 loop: CAWLAADIRTEAFF. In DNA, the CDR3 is TGTGCCTGGCTTGCTGCTGACATACGAACTGAAGCTTTCTTT.

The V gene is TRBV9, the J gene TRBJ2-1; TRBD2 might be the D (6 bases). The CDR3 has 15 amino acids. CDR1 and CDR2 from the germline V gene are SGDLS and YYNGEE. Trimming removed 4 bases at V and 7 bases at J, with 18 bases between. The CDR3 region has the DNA TGTGCCAGCAGCCTAGCCGGTCTAGCGAGGAATGAGCAGTTCTTC. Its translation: CASSLAGLARNEQFF.

CDR3 in DNA: TGTGCCAGTAGTATAGGTCTAGGAAGGCGCACTGAAGCTTTCTTT. Protein sequence: CASSIGLGRRTEAFF. The chain couples TRBV19 to TRBJ1-1; no reliable D call. This CDR3 has 15 amino acids. Trimming took 1 base from V and 4 from J, leaving 13 bases between them. In germline, CDR1 is LNHDA, CDR2 SQIVND (reference sequence).

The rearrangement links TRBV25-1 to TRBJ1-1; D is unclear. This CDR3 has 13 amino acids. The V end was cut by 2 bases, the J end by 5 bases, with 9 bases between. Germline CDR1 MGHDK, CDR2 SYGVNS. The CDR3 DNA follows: TGTGCCAGCAGTGAAGGTCGGAGGACTGAAGCTTTCTTT. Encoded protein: CASSEGRRTEAFF.

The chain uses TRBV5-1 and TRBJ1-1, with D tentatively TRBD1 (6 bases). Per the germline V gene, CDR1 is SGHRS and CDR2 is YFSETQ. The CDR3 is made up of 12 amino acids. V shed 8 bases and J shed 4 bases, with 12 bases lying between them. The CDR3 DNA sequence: TGCGCCAGTAGGGGGGGGGCCACTGAAGCTTTCTTT. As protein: CASRGGATEAFF.

The chain's CDR3 is CASSLELENTQYF. The CDR3 nucleotides read TGTGCCAGCAGCTTAGAGTTGGAGAATACGCAGTATTTT. This sequence joins TRBV7-6 and TRBJ2-3; D ambiguous. The CDR3 loop spans 13 amino acids. Germline CDR1 is SGHVS and CDR2 is FNYEAQ. Trimming cost V 1 base and J 7 bases, with 9 bases left between them.

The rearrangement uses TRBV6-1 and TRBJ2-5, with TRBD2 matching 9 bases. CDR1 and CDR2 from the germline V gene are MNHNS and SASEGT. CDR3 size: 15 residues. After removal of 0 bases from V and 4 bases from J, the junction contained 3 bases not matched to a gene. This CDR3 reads CASSEALAGLETQYF. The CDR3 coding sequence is TGTGCCAGCAGTGAAGCCCTAGCGGGACTAGAGACCCAGTACTTC.

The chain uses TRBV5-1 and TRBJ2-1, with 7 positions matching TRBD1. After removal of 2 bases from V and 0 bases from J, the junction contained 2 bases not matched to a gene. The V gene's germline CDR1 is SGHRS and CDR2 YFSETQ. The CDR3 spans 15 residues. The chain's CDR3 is CASSLRDSSYNEQFF. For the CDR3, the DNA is TGCGCCAGCAGCTTAAGGGACAGCTCCTACAATGAGCAGTTCTTC.

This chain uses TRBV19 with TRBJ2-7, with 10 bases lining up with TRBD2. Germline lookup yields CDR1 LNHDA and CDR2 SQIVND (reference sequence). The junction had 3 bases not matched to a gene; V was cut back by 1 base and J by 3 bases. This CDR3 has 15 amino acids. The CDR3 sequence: CASSIVASGSYEQYF. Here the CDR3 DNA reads TGTGCCAGTAGTATAGTGGCTAGCGGGAGCTACGAGCAGTACTTC. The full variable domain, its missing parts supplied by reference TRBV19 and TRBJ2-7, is DGGITQSPKYLFRKEGQNVTLSCEQNLNHDAMYWYRQDPGQGLRLIYYSQIVNDFQKGDIAEGYSVSREKKESFPLTVTSAQKNPTAFYLCASSIVASGSYEQYFGPGTRLTVT.

The CDR3 DNA reads TGTGCCAGCGAGGACAGGACGGCCTACGAGCAGTACTTC. Encoded protein: CASEDRTAYEQYF. This chain connects TRBV5-6 to TRBJ2-7, with 7 positions matching TRBD1. Germline CDR1 SGHDT, CDR2 YYEEEE. Trimming took 7 bases from V and 2 from J; bases not matched to a gene: 6. The CDR3 sequence is 13 residues long.

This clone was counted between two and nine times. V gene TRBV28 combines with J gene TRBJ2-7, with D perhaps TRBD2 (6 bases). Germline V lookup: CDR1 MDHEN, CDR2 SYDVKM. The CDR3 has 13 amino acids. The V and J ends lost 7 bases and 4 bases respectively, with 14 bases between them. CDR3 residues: CASNWGVGYEQYF. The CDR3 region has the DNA TGTGCCAGCAATTGGGGGGTAGGGTACGAGCAGTACTTC.

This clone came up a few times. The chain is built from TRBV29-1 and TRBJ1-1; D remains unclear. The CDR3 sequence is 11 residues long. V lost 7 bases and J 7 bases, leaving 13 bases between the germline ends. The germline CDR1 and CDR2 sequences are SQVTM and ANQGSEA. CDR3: CSGAYSGEAFF. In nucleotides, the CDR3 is TGCAGCGGGGCCTACTCAGGTGAAGCTTTCTTT.

The CDR3 DNA is TGTGCCAGCAGCGTAGCTTTCCGCGCCGGGGAGCTGTTTTTT. Translating it yields CASSVAFRAGELFF. This chain connects TRBV9 to TRBJ2-2; no clear D gene. The length of the CDR3 is 14 residues. V was trimmed by 0 bases and J by 6 bases, leaving 9 bases between them. Per the germline V gene, CDR1 is SGDLS and CDR2 is YYNGEE.

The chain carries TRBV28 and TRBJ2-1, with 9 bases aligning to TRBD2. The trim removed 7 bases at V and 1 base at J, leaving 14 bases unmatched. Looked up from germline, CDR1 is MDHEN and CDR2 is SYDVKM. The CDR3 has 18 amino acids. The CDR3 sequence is CASKELAGVYRSYNEQFF. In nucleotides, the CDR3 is TGTGCCAGCAAGGAACTAGCGGGCGTTTACCGTTCCTACAATGAGCAGTTCTTC. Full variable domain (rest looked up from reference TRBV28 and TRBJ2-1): DVKVTQSSRYLVKRTGEKVFLECVQDMDHENMFWYRQDPGLGLRLIYFSYDVKMKEKGDIPEGYSVSREKKERFSLILESASTNQTSMYLCASKELAGVYRSYNEQFFGPGTRLTVL.

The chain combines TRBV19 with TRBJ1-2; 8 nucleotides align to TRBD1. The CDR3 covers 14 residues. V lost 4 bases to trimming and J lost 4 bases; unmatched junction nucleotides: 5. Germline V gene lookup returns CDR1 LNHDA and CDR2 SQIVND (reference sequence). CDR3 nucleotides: TGTGCCAGTAGTAGATCAGGGGGCATCTATGGCTACACCTTC. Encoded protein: CASSRSGGIYGYTF. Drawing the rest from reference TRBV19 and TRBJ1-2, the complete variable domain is DGGITQSPKYLFRKEGQNVTLSCEQNLNHDAMYWYRQDPGQGLRLIYYSQIVNDFQKGDIAEGYSVSREKKESFPLTVTSAQKNPTAFYLCASSRSGGIYGYTFGSGTRLTVV.

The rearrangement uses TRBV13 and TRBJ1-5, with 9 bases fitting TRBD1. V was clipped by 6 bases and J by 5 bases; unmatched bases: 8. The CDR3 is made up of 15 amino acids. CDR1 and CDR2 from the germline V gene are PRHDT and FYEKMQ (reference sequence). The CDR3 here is CASSSTGQGYQPQHF. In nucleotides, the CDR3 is TGTGCCAGCAGTTCCACGGGACAGGGATATCAGCCCCAGCATTTT.

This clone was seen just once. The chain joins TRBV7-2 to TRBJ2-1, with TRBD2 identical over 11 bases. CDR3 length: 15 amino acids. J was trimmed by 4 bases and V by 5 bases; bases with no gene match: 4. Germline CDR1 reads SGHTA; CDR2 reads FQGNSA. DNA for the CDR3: TGTGCCAGCAGCCTAAGACTAGCGGGATACAATGAGCAGTTCTTC. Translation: CASSLRLAGYNEQFF.

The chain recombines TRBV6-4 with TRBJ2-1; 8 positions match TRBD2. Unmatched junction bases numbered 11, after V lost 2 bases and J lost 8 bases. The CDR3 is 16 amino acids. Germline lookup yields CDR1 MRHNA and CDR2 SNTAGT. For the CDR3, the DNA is TGTGCCAGCAGTGACCTCAGCGGGAGAAGTGTGGATGAGCAGTTCTTC. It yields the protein CASSDLSGRSVDEQFF.

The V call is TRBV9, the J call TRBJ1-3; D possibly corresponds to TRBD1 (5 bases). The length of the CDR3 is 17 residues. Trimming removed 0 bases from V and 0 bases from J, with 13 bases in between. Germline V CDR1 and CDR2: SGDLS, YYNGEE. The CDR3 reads CASSVGILGDSGNTIYF. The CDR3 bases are TGTGCCAGCAGCGTAGGGATCTTAGGGGACTCTGGAAACACCATATATTTT.

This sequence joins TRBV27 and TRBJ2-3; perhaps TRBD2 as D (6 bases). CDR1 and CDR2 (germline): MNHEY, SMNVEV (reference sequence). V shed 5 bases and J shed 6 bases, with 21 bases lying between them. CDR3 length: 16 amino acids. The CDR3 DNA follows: TGTGCCAGCAGTCTCCTAATGGGAGGCGGAGGGGATACGCAGTATTTT. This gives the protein CASSLLMGGGGDTQYF.

CDR3 loop: CTSSLVSGRARTIKETQYF. The CDR3 bases are TGCACCAGCAGCCTAGTTAGCGGGAGGGCGAGGACGATTAAAGAGACCCAGTACTTC. This chain joins TRBV1 and TRBJ2-5; no DNA check was done on the table's D call, TRBD2. TRBV1 corresponds to a pseudogene. CDR3 length: 19 residues.

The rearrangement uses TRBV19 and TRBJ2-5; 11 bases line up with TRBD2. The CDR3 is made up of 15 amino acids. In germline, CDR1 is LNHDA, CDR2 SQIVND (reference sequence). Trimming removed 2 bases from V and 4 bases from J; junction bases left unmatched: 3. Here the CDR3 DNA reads TGTGCCAGTAGTATAAGCCTAGCGGGAGGAGAGACCCAGTACTTC. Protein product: CASSISLAGGETQYF.

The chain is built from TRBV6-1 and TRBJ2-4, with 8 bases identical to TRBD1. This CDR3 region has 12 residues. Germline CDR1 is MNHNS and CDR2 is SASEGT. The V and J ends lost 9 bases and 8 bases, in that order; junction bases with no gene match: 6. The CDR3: CASGQGWDIQYF. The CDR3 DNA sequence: TGTGCCAGTGGACAGGGCTGGGACATTCAGTACTTC.

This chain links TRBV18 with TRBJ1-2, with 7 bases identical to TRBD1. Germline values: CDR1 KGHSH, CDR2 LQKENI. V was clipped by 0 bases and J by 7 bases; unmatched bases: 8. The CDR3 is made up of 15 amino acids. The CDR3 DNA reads TGTGCCAGCTCACCACCAGCGGCAGGGGGAGGTGGCTACACCTTC. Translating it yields CASSPPAAGGGGYTF.

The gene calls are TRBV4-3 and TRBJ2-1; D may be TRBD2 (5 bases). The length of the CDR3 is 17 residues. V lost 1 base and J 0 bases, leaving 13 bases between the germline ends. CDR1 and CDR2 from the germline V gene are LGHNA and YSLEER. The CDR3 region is CASSQASTSGSYNEQFF. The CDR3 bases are TGCGCCAGCAGCCAAGCTTCCACTAGTGGCTCCTACAATGAGCAGTTCTTC.

The CDR3, as DNA: TGTGCCAGTAGTATGGGACAGGGAAGGGGCTATAGCAATCAGCCCCAGCATTTT. Protein: CASSMGQGRGYSNQPQHF. The genes are TRBV19 and TRBJ1-5, with TRBD1 identical over 9 bases. Germline lookup yields CDR1 LNHDA and CDR2 SQIVND (reference sequence). This CDR3 spans 18 amino acids. Trimming cost V 3 bases and J 0 bases; bases outside gene matches: 9.